This T cell receptor (beta chain) was profiled in a study of control samples from healthy donors and cancer patients. With V trimmed by 3 bases and J by 2 bases, 4 bases remained unmatched. Germline CDR1 reads KGHSH; CDR2 reads LQKENI. The CDR3 extends over 16 amino acids. The count of this clone is one. The data were produced by immunoSEQ multiplex PCR, yet TCRdb's version contains in-frame clones alone and is incomplete. The table shows 150,000 to 200,000 clones, with about 86% occurring only once. The chain combines TRBV18 with TRBJ2-1; 10 bases align to TRBD2. The sequence was obtained from a man aged 18 to 30 in good health. The specimen sequenced was blood. Here the CDR3 DNA reads TGTGCCAGCTCACCGCCAGCGGGGGGGCCCTACAATGAGCAGTTCTTC. Protein sequence: CASSPPAGGPYNEQFF.